The rows below give T cell receptor beta chains drawn from one sample of a study of technical replicates of blood from several donors. Libraries were prepared by immunoSEQ multiplex PCR; TCRdb keeps only in-frame clonotypes and omits some of them. This table holds 70,000 to 85,000 clones, roughly 95% found once. The sequenced material came from T cells isolated from PBMCs. All receptors derive from a human donor in good health. The CDR3 runs from the conserved cysteine through the conserved F or W. D genes are given only for firm matches. Part of the rows lack a size; the others show once, few, many or a class for expanded clones.

j_call	d_call	clone_size	v_call	cdr3_length	cdr3_aa	cdr3_nt
TRBJ2-7	TRBD1	-	TRBV18	14	CASSPNTGGGEQYF	TGTGCCAGCTCACCTAATACAGGGGGCGGCGAGCAGTACTTC
TRBJ2-5	-	-	TRBV6-5	11	CASSVGETQYF	TGTGCCAGCAGTGTCGGGGAGACCCAGTACTTC
TRBJ2-7	-	-	TRBV10-3	11	CAIADNYEQYF	TGTGCCATCGCAGACAACTACGAGCAGTACTTC
TRBJ2-7	-	-	TRBV2	14	CASTVGQGMGEQYF	TGTGCCAGCACGGTTGGCCAGGGTATGGGAGAGCAGTACTTC
TRBJ2-5	TRBD1	-	TRBV9	14	CASSIDRGVGTQYF	TGTGCCAGCAGCATCGACAGGGGCGTTGGGACCCAGTACTTC
TRBJ2-5	-	-	TRBV7-2	14	CASSLDRVRETQYF	TGTGCCAGCAGCTTAGACAGGGTTCGGGAGACCCAGTACTTC
TRBJ2-5	-	once	TRBV5-4	15	CASSLVGTSGETQYF	TGTGCCAGCAGCTTGGTCGGGACATCCGGCGAGACCCAGTACTTC
TRBJ2-6	-	-	TRBV2	15	CASSDSGSGANVLTF	TGTGCCAGCAGTGATAGCGGCTCTGGGGCCAACGTCCTGACTTTC
TRBJ2-2	TRBD1	-	TRBV5-1	14	CASSGTGNTGELFF	TGCGCCAGCAGCGGGACAGGGAACACCGGGGAGCTGTTTTTT
TRBJ2-1	TRBD2	-	TRBV11-3	18	CASSFSLSSGGTYNEQFF	TGTGCCAGCAGCTTTTCCTTGTCTAGCGGGGGGACCTACAATGAGCAGTTCTTC
TRBJ2-1	-	-	TRBV19	12	CASSMAGSEQFF	TGTGCCAGTAGTATGGCGGGGAGTGAGCAGTTCTTC
TRBJ2-7	-	-	TRBV4-1	13	CASSQPGLLVQYF	TGCGCCAGCAGCCAACCCGGACTCTTAGTGCAGTACTTC
TRBJ2-7	TRBD2	-	TRBV28	14	CASRGQAGGREQYF	TGTGCCAGCAGGGGTCAAGCGGGAGGGCGCGAGCAGTACTTC
TRBJ2-7	-	-	TRBV19	14	CASSERRGPYEQYF	TGTGCCAGTAGTGAACGTCGGGGTCCTTACGAGCAGTACTTC
TRBJ2-5	-	-	TRBV7-6	14	CASSLSTGQETQYF	TGTGCCAGCAGCCTTAGCACGGGTCAAGAGACCCAGTACTTC
TRBJ2-1	-	-	TRBV13	15	CASSSRRGSYNEQFF	TGTGCCAGCAGCTCGCGGCGGGGCTCCTACAATGAGCAGTTCTTC
TRBJ1-1	-	-	TRBV5-1	14	CASSLKGVGTEAFF	TGCGCCAGCAGCTTGAAGGGAGTCGGCACTGAAGCTTTCTTT
TRBJ2-7	TRBD1	-	TRBV7-9	15	CASSYAGTEAGEQYF	TGTGCCAGCAGCTACGCCGGGACAGAAGCCGGGGAGCAGTACTTC
TRBJ2-1	TRBD2	-	TRBV7-2	15	CASSPSGTSVSEQFF	TGTGCCAGCAGCCCCTCCGGGACTAGCGTCAGTGAGCAGTTCTTC
TRBJ2-7	-	-	TRBV9	14	CASSAQGNSYEQYF	TGTGCCAGCAGCGCACAGGGTAACTCCTACGAGCAGTACTTC
TRBJ1-2	-	-	TRBV5-4	13	CASSLRAGEGYTF	TGTGCCAGCAGCTTAAGGGCAGGGGAAGGCTACACCTTC
TRBJ1-5	-	-	TRBV14	13	CASSQPREQPQHF	TGTGCCAGCAGCCAACCCCGGGAGCAGCCCCAGCATTTT
TRBJ1-1	-	few	TRBV10-1	13	CASSERGGTEAFF	TGCGCCAGCAGTGAGAGAGGTGGCACTGAAGCTTTCTTT
TRBJ2-5	-	-	TRBV7-2	13	CASSSTSQETQYF	TGTGCCAGCAGCTCGACTAGCCAAGAGACCCAGTACTTC
TRBJ2-5	-	-	TRBV6-5	13	CASRSLRQETQYF	TGTGCCAGCAGGTCCCTTAGACAAGAGACCCAGTACTTC
TRBJ2-2	-	-	TRBV2	14	CASKGRSVTGELFF	TGTGCCAGCAAGGGGAGGAGTGTGACCGGGGAGCTGTTTTTT
TRBJ2-2	TRBD2	-	TRBV4-1	17	CASSHNAAGLAGGELFF	TGCGCCAGCAGCCACAATGCCGCGGGACTAGCGGGCGGGGAGCTGTTTTTT
TRBJ2-7	-	few	TRBV5-4	18	CASSLRVTRTVRGLEQYF	TGTGCCAGCAGCTTGCGCGTTACCCGGACAGTTCGGGGTCTCGAGCAGTACTTC
TRBJ2-1	-	-	TRBV6-1	15	CAGSPRGSPTNEQFF	TGTGCCGGAAGCCCGAGGGGGTCCCCAACCAATGAGCAGTTCTTC
TRBJ1-2	-	-	TRBV6-4	15	CASSDPSTGYYGYTF	TGTGCCAGCAGTGATCCCTCAACAGGGTACTATGGCTACACCTTC